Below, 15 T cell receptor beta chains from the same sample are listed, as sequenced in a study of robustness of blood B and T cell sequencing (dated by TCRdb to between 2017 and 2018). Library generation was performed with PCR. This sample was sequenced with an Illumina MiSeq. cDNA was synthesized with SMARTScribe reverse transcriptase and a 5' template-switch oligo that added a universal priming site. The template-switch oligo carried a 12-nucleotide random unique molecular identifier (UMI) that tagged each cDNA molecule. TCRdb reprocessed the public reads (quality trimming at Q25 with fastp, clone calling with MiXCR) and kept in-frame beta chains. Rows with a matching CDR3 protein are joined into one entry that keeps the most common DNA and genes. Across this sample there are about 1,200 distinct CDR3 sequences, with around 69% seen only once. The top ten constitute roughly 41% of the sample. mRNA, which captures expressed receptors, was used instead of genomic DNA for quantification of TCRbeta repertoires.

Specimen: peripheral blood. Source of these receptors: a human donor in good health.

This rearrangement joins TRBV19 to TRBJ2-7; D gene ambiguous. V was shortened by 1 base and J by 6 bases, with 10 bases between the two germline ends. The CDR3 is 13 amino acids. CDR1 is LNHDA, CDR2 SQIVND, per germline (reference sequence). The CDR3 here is CASSIGVSGEQYF. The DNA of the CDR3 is TGTGCCAGTAGTATAGGGGTTTCGGGCGAGCAGTACTTC.

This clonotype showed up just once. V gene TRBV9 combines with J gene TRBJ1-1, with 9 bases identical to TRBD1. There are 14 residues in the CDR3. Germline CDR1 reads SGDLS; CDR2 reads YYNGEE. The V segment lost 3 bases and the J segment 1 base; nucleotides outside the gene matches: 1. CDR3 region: CASSGTGANTEAFF. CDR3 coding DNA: TGTGCCAGCAGCGGGACAGGGGCGAACACTGAAGCTTTCTTT. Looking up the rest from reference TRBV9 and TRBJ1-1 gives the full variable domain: DSGVTQTPKHLITATGQRVTLRCSPRSGDLSVYWYQQSLDQGLQFLIQYYNGEERAKGNILERFSAQQFPDLHSELNLSSLELGDSALYFCASSGTGANTEAFFGQGTRLTVV.

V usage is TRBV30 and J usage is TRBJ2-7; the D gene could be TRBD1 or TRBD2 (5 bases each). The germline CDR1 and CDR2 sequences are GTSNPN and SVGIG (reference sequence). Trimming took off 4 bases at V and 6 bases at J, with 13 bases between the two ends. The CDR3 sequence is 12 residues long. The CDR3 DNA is TGTGCCTGGAACTTTGCGAGGGGCGAGCAGTACTTC. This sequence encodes CAWNFARGEQYF.

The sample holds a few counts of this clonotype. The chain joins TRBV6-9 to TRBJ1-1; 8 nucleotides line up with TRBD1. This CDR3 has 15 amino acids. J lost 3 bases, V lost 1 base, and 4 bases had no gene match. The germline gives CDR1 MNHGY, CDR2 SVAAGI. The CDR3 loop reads CASSYYHRGDTEAFF. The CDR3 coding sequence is TGTGCCAGCAGTTATTACCACAGGGGGGACACTGAAGCTTTCTTT.

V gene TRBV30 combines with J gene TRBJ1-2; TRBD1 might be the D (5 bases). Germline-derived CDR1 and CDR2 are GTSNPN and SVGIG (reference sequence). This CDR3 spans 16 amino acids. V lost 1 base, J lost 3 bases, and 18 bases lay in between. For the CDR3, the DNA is TGTGCCTGGAGTGGCCTGGACAAGGGCACCCACTATGGCTACACCTTC. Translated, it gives CAWSGLDKGTHYGYTF.

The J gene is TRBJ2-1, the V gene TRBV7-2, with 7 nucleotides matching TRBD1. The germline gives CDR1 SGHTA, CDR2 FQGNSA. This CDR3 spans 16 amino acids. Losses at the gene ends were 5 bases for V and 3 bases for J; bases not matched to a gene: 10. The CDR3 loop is CASSPEGQTLYNEQFF. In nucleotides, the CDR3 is TGTGCCAGCAGCCCAGAGGGACAGACACTCTACAATGAGCAGTTCTTC.

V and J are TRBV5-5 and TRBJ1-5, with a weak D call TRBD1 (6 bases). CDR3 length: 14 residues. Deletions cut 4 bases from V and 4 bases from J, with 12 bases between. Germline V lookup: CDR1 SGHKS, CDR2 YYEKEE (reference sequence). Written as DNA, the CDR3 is TGTGCCAGCAGCCTACAGGGCGGGAATCAGCCCCAGCATTTT. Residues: CASSLQGGNQPQHF.

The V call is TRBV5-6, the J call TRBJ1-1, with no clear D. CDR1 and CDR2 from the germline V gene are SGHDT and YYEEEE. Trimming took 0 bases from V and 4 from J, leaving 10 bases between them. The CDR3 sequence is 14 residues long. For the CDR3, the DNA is TGTGCCAGCAGCTTGGTACCTGGGAGCACTGAAGCTTTCTTT. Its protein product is CASSLVPGSTEAFF.

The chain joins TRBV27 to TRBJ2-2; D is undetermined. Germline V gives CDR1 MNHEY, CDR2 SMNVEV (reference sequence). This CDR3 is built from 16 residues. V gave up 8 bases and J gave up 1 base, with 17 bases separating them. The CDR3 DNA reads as TGTGCCAGCGGATTCCGGAAAGAAAAGAACACCGGGGAGCTGTTTTTT. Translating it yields CASGFRKEKNTGELFF.

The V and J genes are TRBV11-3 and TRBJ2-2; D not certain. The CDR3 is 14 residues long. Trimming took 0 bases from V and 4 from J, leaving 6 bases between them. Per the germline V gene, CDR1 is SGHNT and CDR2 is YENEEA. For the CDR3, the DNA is TGTGCCAGCAGCTTAGACTTTGGCACCGGGGAGCTGTTTTTT. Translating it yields CASSLDFGTGELFF.

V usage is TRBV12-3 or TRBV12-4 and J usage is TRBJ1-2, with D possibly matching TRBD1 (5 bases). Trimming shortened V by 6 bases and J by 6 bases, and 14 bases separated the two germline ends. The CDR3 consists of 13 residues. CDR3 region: CASRLGAGNGYTF. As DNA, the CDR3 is TGTGCCAGCAGACTCGGGGCCGGAAATGGCTACACCTTC.

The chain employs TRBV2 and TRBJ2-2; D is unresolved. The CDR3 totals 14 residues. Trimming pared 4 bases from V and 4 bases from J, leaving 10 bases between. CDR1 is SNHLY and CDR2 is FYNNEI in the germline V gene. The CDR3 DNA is TGTGCCAGCAGTGTTCTACAGACCACCGGGGAGCTGTTTTTT. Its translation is CASSVLQTTGELFF.

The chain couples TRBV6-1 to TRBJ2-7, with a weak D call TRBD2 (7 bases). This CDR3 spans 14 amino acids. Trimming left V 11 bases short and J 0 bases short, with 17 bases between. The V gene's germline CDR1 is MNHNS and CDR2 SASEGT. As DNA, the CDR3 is TGTGCCTGCCAGGGGCGGGGGCCCTCCTACGAGCAGTACTTC. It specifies CACQGRGPSYEQYF.

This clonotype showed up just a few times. The CDR3 spells CASSEYNEKLFF. CDR3 in DNA: TGTGCCAGCAGTGAATATAATGAAAAACTGTTTTTT. This chain connects TRBV25-1 to TRBJ1-4; D remains ambiguous. This CDR3 region has 12 residues. The V gene lost 0 bases and the J gene lost 4 bases, with 0 bases spanning the gap. Germline CDR1 MGHDK, CDR2 SYGVNS.

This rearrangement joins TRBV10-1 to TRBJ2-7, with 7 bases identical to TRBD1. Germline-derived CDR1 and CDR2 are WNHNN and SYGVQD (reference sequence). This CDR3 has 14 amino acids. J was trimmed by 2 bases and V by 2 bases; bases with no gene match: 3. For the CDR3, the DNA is TGCGCCAGCAGTGAGGGTCAGGGGGCCTACGAGCAGTACTTC. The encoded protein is CASSEGQGAYEQYF.